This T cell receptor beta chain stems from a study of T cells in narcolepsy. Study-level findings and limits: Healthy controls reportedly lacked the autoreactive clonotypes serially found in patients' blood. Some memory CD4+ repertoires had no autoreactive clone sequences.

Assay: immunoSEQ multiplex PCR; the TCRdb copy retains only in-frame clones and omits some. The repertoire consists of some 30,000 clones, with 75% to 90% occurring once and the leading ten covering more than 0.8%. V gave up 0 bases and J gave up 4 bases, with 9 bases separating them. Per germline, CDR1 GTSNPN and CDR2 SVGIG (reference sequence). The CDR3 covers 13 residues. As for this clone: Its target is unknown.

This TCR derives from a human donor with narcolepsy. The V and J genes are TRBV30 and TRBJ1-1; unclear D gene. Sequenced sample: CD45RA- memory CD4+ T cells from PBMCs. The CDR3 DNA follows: TGTGCCTGGAGTGTACGGGTTCCCACTGAAGCTTTCTTT. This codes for CAWSVRVPTEAFF.